This TCR beta chain was sequenced for a study of blood T cells in healthy people across ages. Study-wide results and caveats: Estimated diversity across one million T cells was deemed an underestimate. When set beside aged donors, long-lived donors presented more naive CD4+ cells and higher diversity.

Every donor contributed about 10 milliliters of peripheral blood by blood draw. This CDR3 spans 16 amino acids. Germline CDR1 and CDR2: DFQATT and SNEGSKA (reference sequence). The J segment lost 2 bases and the V segment lost 6 bases, leaving 7 bases of the junction unmatched. Primed by a sample-barcoded 5' primer and a J-beta primer mix, a second PCR proceeded for about 6 to 12 cycles. TCRdb ran MiXCR on the 5' RACE reads and lists one entry per CDR3 protein. The sample has approximately 690,000 distinct CDR3 sequences, under 70% seen once. In regard to this clonotype: Its antigen is not known.

This chain links TRBV20-1 with TRBJ2-3; TRBD2 aligns across 14 bases. This receptor was taken from a man in his sixties in good health. Source material: blood. CDR3 protein: CSAMRTSGGITDTQYF. The CDR3 region has the DNA TGCAGTGCCATGAGGACTAGCGGGGGGATCACAGATACGCAGTATTTT.